This TCR beta chain was documented in a study of cytomegalovirus exposure and HLA in healthy donors (dated by TCRdb to about 2017). Looking at the study overall: An earlier analysis of 587 of the donors reported about 250 Gb of sequence data and some 120 million unique TCR beta sequences from 150 million to 200 million T cells. All discovery cohort repertoires had been generated on a single sequencing platform. High-throughput TCR immunosequencing, statistical association of individual TCRs with disease status, and machine learning were combined to predict cytomegalovirus infection status. Among about 410 genotyped donors of the cohort, an average of approximately 240,000 unique TCR beta nucleotide sequences was sequenced per donor, of which about 18% were non-productive. In a later genetic analysis, genome-wide SNP genotypes for about 65% of the roughly 700 donors were used, and that subset was treated as a discovery cohort. Roughly 300 gigabases of sequencing data and around 80 million unique TCR sequences made up an early release that covered over 550 HLA-typed donors. Among the approximately 400 genotyped donors, about 83% belonged to the genetic ancestry cluster associated with self-reported Caucasian donors. Rather than drawing on any new phenotypic data, the later analysis identified candidate immune exposures from TCR beta sequences and the way those sequences occurred across donors. Donor age, sex, ethnicity and CMV serostatus were compiled alongside the repertoire data. A separate validation cohort of 100 to 150 different subjects was used in addition to the 666-subject first cohort. Both class I and class II loci were covered by HLA typing, at four-digit resolution. Typing coverage varied by locus: about 629-640 donors for A, B, C, DRB1 and DQB1; roughly 510 for DQA1; around 570 for DPA1; around 450 for DPB1. In a later analysis, previously published TCR beta repertoires from 500 to 750 donors were re-analyzed and high-resolution HLA genotyping was added so that TCR occurrence patterns could be studied. In an earlier analysis of a few hundred of the donors, high-throughput TCR beta sequencing was used to judge whether each TCR beta V gene segment behaved as functional or pseudogenic. The study aimed to test whether cataloging public T cell receptors could reveal signatures of past pathogen exposure. The study used immunosequencing to profile the T cell repertoires of 600 to 850 subjects and linked those repertoires to cytomegalovirus serostatus. Because of strong linkage in the cohort, roughly five DR-DQ haplotypes were treated as single units for association and clustering. What the research found in general, with its limitations: This cohort had only TCR beta chains sequenced, and the lack of alpha or paired-chain data limited which features could be detected. A later analysis found that HLA-associated TCR beta chains were more clonally expanded and had lower generation probabilities than equally common non-associated chains. A few of the identified cytomegalovirus-associated TCR beta chains were confirmed in vitro to be specific for cytomegalovirus antigens. The 87-base-pair reads could not distinguish some IMGT-functional V segments, including TRBV6-2 and TRBV6-3, so those segments were excluded. A later genetic analysis associated a missense DCLRE1C variant with V-gene and J-gene trimming of TCR beta chains, and an independent cohort replicated the association. Strong co-occurrence of HLA alleles, especially DR and DQ, made assigning TCR associations to individual alleles difficult. The authors suggested that the approach could potentially be generalized to other disease states and immunological phenotypes. Sequencing depth was assumed to be roughly uniform across donors in the presence/absence analyses, though that assumption may not hold. Because counts were too low, roughly 18 rarely observed V segments, including chromosome 9 orphons, were left out of the earlier analysis of a few hundred of the donors. The classifier was reported to diagnose cytomegalovirus status with high specificity and sensitivity in both the original and validation cohorts. An earlier analysis of around 540 of the donors showed that most TCR beta V segments appeared in productive rearrangements either about 87% or about 30% of the time, which broadly matched IMGT annotations. Because HLA typing was missing for some donors at each locus, association tests included only the typed subset. In a later analysis, about 17,000 TCR beta sequences were associated with specific HLA alleles at a false discovery rate of 0.05. Correlated functional status among segregating V segments might reflect linkage disequilibrium, but an unknown experimental factor could not be ruled out. A further reported finding was that TCR beta sequences accurately predicted the HLA-A and HLA-B alleles for most subjects in the first cohort. The only immune exposure information available for the cohort was CMV serostatus. A later genetic analysis reported fewer N-insertions in productive TCRs among donors in an Asian-associated ancestry cluster than the roughly 640-donor mean. In a later analysis, most CMV-associated TCR beta chains were found to appear HLA-restricted, with HLA associations seemingly driven largely by CMV exposure. In the study, approximately 160 TCR beta chains were listed as associated with cytomegalovirus. Several of the top co-occurrence clusters appeared to be linked to parvovirus B19, influenza, CMV and Epstein-Barr virus, according to a later analysis. The sequencing pipeline was judged likely to have produced a cluster of highly shared sequence variants as a technical artifact. Most TCR sequences were seen in very few donors, while some public TCRs were found in many individuals. In a later analysis, the rate of TCR association differed among HLA loci, with DRB1 alleles having the most associated TCRs and HLA-C alleles having the fewest.

Libraries were built with the immunoSEQ multiplex PCR assay. A mixture of 60 forward primers for TCR Vbeta segments and 13 reverse primers for TCR Jbeta segments was used in the multiplex PCR. The CDR3 region of rearranged TCR beta genes was amplified from genomic DNA with a multiplex PCR assay. Amplified TCR beta libraries were sequenced as 87-base-pair reads on the Illumina HiSeq System. The paper's processing steps were these. A later analysis counted tens of millions of unique TCR beta chains across the 700 or so repertoires, and around 9.9 million of these chains were shared by at least two donors. Raw reads were error-corrected and collapsed into unique sequences by a nearest-neighbor algorithm in which closely related sequences were merged to remove PCR and sequencing errors. To assign V, D and J gene segments, CDR3 sequences were aligned to IMGT reference sequences. For a sequence to be retained, at least a six-nucleotide match to both a V gene segment and a J gene segment was required. A rearrangement was called productive if the CDR3 had no stop codons and remained in frame with V and J, and every other rearrangement was called non-productive. CDR3 was defined according to IMGT convention as the region running from the second conserved V-encoded cysteine to the conserved J-encoded phenylalanine. The earlier analysis of fewer than 700 of the donors excluded sequences that lacked an unambiguous match to a single V gene segment. An earlier analysis of 587 of the donors classified V segments as functional when productive rearrangements were above 56.7% and as segregating when the standard deviation between donors was above 5%. To diagnose cytomegalovirus status from the catalog of TCR beta chain sequences, a statistical classification framework was built. V and J gene assignment, in a later analysis, came from comparing TCR nucleotide sequences with IMGT/GENE-DB human TR gene sequences. In a later analysis, CDR3 sequences and most-parsimonious VDJ recombination scenarios were assigned using the TCRdist pipeline. A later analysis defined each TCR beta chain by its CDR3 amino acid sequence plus V-gene family, and excluded reads lacking a unique V-gene family. A later analysis removed 600 or so highly shared, low-generation-probability nucleotide sequences to deal with suspected cross-contamination and a sequencing artifact. A later analysis calculated a clonal expansion index for each public chain from normalized within-repertoire ranks of inferred template counts. In a later analysis, generation probabilities were computed with a VDJ recombination model fitted to out-of-frame rearrangements, and the resulting probabilities were checked against IGoR. Hypergeometric tests were used in a later analysis to score TCR-TCR, TCR-HLA and TCR-CMV co-occurrence, with a repertoire-size bias correction applied to the TCR pairs. A later analysis estimated false discovery rates by permuting HLA or CMV assignments 20 times. A later analysis grouped co-occurring TCRs with DBSCAN, adding TCRdist sequence similarity when clustering within HLA-allele-positive subsets. Repertoires with fewer than 30,000 or more than 120,000 public chains were left out of co-occurrence clustering, as were about 5 repertoires with anomalous nucleotide sharing. Held by TCRdb, this immuneACCESS table contains in-frame sequences only and omits some clones. Under half of the omission traces to an unresolved V gene where checked; the cause of the rest is unknown. The DNA was the basis for D and trimming; V, J and clone size are from that table. The sample includes just over 150,000 clones, with 75% to 90% observed a single time. The top ten hold just under 2% of the sample.

A note on this clone: The antigen this receptor binds is unknown. Base quality data are lacking; no much larger clone is found one base away.

Cut back by 3 bases and 7 bases, the V and J ends lie 7 bases apart. CDR1 and CDR2 are drawn from the germline V gene: ENHRY, SYGVKD. From cysteine to phenylalanine, the CDR3 is 12 amino acids long. The CDR3 DNA has 36 bases and is translated from base 1. In total, roughly 670 healthy bone marrow donors made up the cohort. Cohort members were all nominally healthy when sampled, although unrecorded immune exposures were likely present. The donor was CMV seronegative and belonged to the group of under 400 seronegative cohort members. Each donor provided a peripheral blood sample, and peripheral blood mononuclear cells were used for TCR beta sequencing. The Qiagen DNeasy Blood Extraction Kit was used to extract genomic DNA from the blood cell samples.

Sequencing input: PBMCs. This receptor chain uses TRBV10-3 and TRBJ2-1; perhaps TRBD2 is the D gene, with 5 bases matching. This TCR derives from a woman aged 18-35 years in good health and CMV-seronegative. The CDR3 region reads CAISEPGNEQFF. The bases read TGTGCCATCAGTGAACCGGGAAATGAGCAGTTCTTC.